The entry below describes one T cell receptor beta chain. Its antigen is not identified. This sample stems from a study of CD8 T cells in ankylosing spondylitis. Overall study results and limits: With a CD8+ phenotype, disease-linked clones were relatively rare in peripheral blood. Seemingly characteristic of ankylosing spondylitis blood was a TCR beta motif consisting of 7 or 8 highly homologous variants. The authors reported significant enrichment of disease-linked clones in matched ankylosing spondylitis synovial fluid.

The germline V and J ends were trimmed by 0 bases and 0 bases, with 24 bases remaining between them. The V gene's germline CDR1 is SGHTA and CDR2 FQGTGA. There are 20 residues in the CDR3. Quantitative 5'-RACE with molecular barcodes generated TCR beta libraries. TCRdb re-called the 5' RACE reads with MiXCR, one entry per CDR3 protein. The sample lists a few hundred thousand distinct CDR3 sequences, 7.5% to 9% seen once, with approximately 15% in the top ten. Sequencing used blood, either unsorted or a sorted T cell fraction (not recorded which). This sequence joins TRBV7-3 and TRBJ2-7; tentatively, D is TRBD1 (5 bases). The receptor comes from a male donor with ankylosing spondylitis. CDR3 coding DNA: TGTGCCAGCAGCTTAACCTCGTGGGGCGGCTGGCCGTTTAACTCCTACGAGCAGTACTTC. It encodes CASSLTSWGGWPFNSYEQYF. The whole variable domain, filled in from reference TRBV7-3 and TRBJ2-7, reads GAGVSQTPSNKVTEKGKYVELRCDPISGHTALYWYRQSLGQGPEFLIYFQGTGAADDSGLPNDRFFAVRPEGSVSTLKIQRTERGDSAVYLCASSLTSWGGWPFNSYEQYFGPGTRLTVT.